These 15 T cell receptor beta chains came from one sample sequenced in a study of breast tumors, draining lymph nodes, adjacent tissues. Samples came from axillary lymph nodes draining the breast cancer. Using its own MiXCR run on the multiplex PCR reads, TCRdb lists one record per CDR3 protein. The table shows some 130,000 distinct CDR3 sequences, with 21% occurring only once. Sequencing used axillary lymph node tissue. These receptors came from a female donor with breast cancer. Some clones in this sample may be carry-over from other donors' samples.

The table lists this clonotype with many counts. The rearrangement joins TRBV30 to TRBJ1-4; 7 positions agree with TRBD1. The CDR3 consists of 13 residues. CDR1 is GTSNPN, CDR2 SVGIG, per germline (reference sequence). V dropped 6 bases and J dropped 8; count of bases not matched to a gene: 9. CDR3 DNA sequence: TGTGCCTGTAACCGGGACAGAAAGGAAAAACTGTTTTTT. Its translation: CACNRDRKEKLFF.

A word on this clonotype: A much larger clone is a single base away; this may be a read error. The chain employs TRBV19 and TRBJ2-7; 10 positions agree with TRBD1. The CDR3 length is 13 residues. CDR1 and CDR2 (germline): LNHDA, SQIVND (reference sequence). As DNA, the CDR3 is TGTGCCAGTAGTACTCAGACAGGGGGCGAGCGGTACTTC. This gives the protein CASSTQTGGERYF. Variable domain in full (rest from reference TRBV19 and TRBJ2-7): DGGITQSPKYLFRKEGQNVTLSCEQNLNHDAMYWYRQDPGQGLRLIYYSQIVNDFQKGDIAEGYSVSREKKESFPLTVTSAQKNPTAFYLCASSTQTGGERYFGPGTRLTVT.

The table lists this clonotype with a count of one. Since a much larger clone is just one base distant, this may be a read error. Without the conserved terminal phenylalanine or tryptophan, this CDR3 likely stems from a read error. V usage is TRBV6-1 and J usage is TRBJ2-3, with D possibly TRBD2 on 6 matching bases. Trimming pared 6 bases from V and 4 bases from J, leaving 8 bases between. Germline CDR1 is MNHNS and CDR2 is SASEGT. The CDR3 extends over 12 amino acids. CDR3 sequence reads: CASRRESDTQYL. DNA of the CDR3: TGTGCCAGCAGGCGGGAATCAGATACGCAGTATCTT.

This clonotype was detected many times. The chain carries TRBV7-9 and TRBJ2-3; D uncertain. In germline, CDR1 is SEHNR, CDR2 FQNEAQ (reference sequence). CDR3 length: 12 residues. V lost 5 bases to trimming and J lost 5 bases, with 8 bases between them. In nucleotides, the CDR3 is TGTGCCAGCAGCCAGACGGTAGATACGCAGTATTTT. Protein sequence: CASSQTVDTQYF.

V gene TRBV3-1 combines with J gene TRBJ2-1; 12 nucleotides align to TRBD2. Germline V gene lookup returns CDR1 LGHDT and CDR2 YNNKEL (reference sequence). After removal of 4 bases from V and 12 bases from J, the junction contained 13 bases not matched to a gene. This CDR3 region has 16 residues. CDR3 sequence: CASSLSIGLAGSWQFF. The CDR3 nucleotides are TGTGCCAGCAGCCTTAGCATAGGACTAGCGGGGAGCTGGCAGTTCTTC.

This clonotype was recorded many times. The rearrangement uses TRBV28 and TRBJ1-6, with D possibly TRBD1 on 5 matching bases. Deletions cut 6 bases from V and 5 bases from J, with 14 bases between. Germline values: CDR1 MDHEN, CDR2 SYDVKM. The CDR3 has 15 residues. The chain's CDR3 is CASSTGPGNNSPLHF. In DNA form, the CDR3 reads TGTGCCAGCAGCACGGGGCCCGGGAATAATTCACCCCTCCACTTT. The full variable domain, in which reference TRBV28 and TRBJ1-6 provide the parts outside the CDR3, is DVKVTQSSRYLVKRTGEKVFLECVQDMDHENMFWYRQDPGLGLRLIYFSYDVKMKEKGDIPEGYSVSREKKERFSLILESASTNQTSMYLCASSTGPGNNSPLHFGNGTRLTVT.

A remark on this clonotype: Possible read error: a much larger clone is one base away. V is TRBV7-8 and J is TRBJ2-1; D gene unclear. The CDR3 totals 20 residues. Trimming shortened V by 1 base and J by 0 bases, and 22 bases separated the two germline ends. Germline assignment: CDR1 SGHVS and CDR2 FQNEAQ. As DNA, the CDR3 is TGTGCCAGCAGCTTAGGACCGCACTTCCGACGATCAAGCTCCTACAATGAGCAGTTCTTC. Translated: CASSLGPHFRRSSSYNEQFF.

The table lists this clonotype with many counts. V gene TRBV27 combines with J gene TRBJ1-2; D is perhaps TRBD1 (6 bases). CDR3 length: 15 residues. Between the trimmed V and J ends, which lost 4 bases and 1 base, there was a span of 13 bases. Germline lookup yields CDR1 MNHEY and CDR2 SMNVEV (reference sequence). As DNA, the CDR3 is TGTGCCAGCAGTTCTACAGGGTCGGGTAACTATGGCTACACCTTC. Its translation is CASSSTGSGNYGYTF.

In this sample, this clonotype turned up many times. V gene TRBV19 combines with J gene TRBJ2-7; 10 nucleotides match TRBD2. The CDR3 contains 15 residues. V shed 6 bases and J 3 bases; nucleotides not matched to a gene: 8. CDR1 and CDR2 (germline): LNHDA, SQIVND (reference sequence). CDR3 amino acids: CASSSLAGVSYEQYF. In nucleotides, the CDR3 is TGTGCCAGTAGCTCCCTAGCGGGAGTCAGCTACGAGCAGTACTTC.

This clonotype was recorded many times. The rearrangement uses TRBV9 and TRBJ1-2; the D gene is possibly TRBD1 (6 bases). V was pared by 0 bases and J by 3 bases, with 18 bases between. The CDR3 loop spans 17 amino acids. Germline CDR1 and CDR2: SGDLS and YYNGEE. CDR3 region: CASSVAQRVGGDYGYTF. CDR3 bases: TGTGCCAGCAGCGTAGCGCAAAGAGTGGGGGGCGACTATGGCTACACCTTC.

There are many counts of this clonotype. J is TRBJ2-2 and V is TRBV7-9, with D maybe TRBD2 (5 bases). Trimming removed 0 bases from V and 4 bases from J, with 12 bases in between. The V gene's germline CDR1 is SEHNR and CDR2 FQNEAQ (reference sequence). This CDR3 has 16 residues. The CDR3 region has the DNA TGTGCCAGCAGCTTAGCCCCCAGCGGCACCACCGGGGAGCTGTTTTTT. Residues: CASSLAPSGTTGELFF.

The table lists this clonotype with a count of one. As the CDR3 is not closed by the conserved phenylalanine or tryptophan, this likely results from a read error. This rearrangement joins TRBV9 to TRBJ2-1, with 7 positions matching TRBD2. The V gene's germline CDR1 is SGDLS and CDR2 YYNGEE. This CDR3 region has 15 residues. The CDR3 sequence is CASSVSAGAYNGQFL. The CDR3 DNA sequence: TGTGCCAGCAGCGTATCTGCGGGAGCCTACAATGGGCAGTTCCTC.

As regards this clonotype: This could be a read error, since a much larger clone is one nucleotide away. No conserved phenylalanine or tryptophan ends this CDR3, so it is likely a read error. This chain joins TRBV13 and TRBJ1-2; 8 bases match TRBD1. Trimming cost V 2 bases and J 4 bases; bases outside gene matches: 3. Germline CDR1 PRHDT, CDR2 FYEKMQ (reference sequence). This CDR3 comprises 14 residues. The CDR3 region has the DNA TGTGCCAGCAGCTTACTAGGGACAGGCTATGGCTACACCTCC. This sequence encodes CASSLLGTGYGYTS.

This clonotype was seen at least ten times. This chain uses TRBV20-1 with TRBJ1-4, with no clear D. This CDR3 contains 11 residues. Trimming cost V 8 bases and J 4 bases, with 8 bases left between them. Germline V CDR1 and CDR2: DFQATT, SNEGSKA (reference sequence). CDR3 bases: TGCAGTTTTCGCGTTAATGAAAAACTGTTTTTT. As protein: CSFRVNEKLFF.

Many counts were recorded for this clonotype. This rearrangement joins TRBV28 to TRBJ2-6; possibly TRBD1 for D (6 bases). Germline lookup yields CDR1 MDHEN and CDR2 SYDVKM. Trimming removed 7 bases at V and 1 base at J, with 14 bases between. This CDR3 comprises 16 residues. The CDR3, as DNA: TGTGCCAGCAACCTCAGGGGCGTATCTGGGGCCAACGTCCTGACTTTC. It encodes CASNLRGVSGANVLTF.